Below are 23 T cell receptor beta chains sequenced from a single sample in a study of T cells in Graves' hyperthyroidism and ophthalmopathy. Regions amplified from RNA transcripts were the TCR beta CDR3 regions. TCR CDR3 regions were first amplified by RT-PCR with HTBI primers. One entry per CDR3 protein results from TCRdb running MiXCR on the multiplex PCR reads. The repertoire holds 550,000 to 700,000 distinct CDR3 sequences, with approximately 14% as singletons. The sequenced sample consisted of blood. These receptors originate from a woman aged 35 to 49 with Graves' ophthalmopathy.

This clonotype was recorded a few times. The genes are TRBV19 and TRBJ1-2; 8 bases map to TRBD1. J lost 3 bases, V lost 5 bases, and 5 bases had no gene match. The CDR3 is 14 amino acids. Germline V gives CDR1 LNHDA, CDR2 SQIVND (reference sequence). CDR3 bases: TGTGCCAGTAGTGTCGGACAGGGCGACTATGGCTACACCTTC. The encoded protein is CASSVGQGDYGYTF.

The chain links TRBV27 to TRBJ1-6; D unclear. This CDR3 contains 14 residues. Germline CDR1 MNHEY, CDR2 SMNVEV (reference sequence). Trimming took off 6 bases at V and 5 bases at J, with 11 bases between the two ends. CDR3 region: CASSTGRNNSPLHF. The DNA for the CDR3 is TGTGCCAGCAGCACCGGGAGAAATAATTCACCCCTCCACTTT.

This clonotype was found a few times. The rearrangement joins TRBV18 to TRBJ1-1; tentative D call: TRBD1 (5 bases). The V end lost 5 bases, the J end lost 0 bases, and 16 bases lay between the germline ends. Germline lookup yields CDR1 KGHSH and CDR2 LQKENI. The CDR3 consists of 16 residues. The CDR3: CASSGGGKAVNTEAFF. Written as DNA, the CDR3 is TGTGCCAGCTCAGGGGGTGGAAAGGCGGTGAACACTGAAGCTTTCTTT. The full variable domain, its missing parts supplied by reference TRBV18 and TRBJ1-1, is NAGVMQNPRHLVRRRGQEARLRCSPMKGHSHVYWYRQLPEEGLKFMVYLQKENIIDESGMPKERFSAEFPKEGPSILRIQQVVRGDSAAYFCASSGGGKAVNTEAFFGQGTRLTVV.

This chain connects TRBV10-3 to TRBJ2-7; the D is unclear. Trimming left V 0 bases short and J 2 bases short, with 11 bases between. The CDR3 consists of 15 residues. Germline values: CDR1 ENHRY, CDR2 SYGVKD. This CDR3 reads CAISESPVLTYEQYF. CDR3 coding DNA: TGTGCCATCAGTGAGTCCCCAGTCTTAACCTACGAGCAGTACTTC.

In this sample, this clonotype turned up many times. The V call is TRBV12-3 or TRBV12-4, the J call TRBJ1-1, with 9 bases fitting TRBD1. The junction had 8 bases not matched to a gene; V was cut back by 10 bases and J by 8 bases. The CDR3 extends over 12 amino acids. The CDR3 reads CATIQGAREAFF. The CDR3 DNA is TGTGCCACGATACAGGGGGCAAGGGAAGCTTTCTTT.

This clonotype was seen many times. CDR3 in DNA: TGTGCCAGCAGGGCGAGCTCCGGGACAGCGAACACTGAAGCTTTCTTT. It codes for CASRASSGTANTEAFF. The gene calls are TRBV6-5 and TRBJ1-1; 7 bases map to TRBD1. This CDR3 is 16 amino acids long. V lost 6 bases to trimming and J lost 1 base; unmatched junction nucleotides: 11. CDR1 MNHEY and CDR2 SVGAGI come from the germline V gene.

This clonotype was counted a few times. The chain employs TRBV6-2 or TRBV6-3 and TRBJ2-5; either TRBD1 or TRBD2 may supply D (5 bases each). Germline CDR1 is MNHEY and CDR2 is SVGEGT. This CDR3 is 15 amino acids long. V dropped 0 bases and J dropped 2 bases, with 10 bases sitting between them. The CDR3 DNA follows: TGTGCCAGCAGTTACTCGGGACCCTTGCAAGAGACCCAGTACTTC. It yields the protein CASSYSGPLQETQYF.

The chain recombines TRBV7-3 with TRBJ1-1; TRBD1 is a possible D gene (6 bases). This CDR3 is built from 15 residues. Trimming removed 1 base at V and 5 bases at J, with 14 bases between. Germline V lookup: CDR1 SGHTA, CDR2 FQGTGA. The CDR3, as DNA: TGTGCCAGCAGCTTAAATCCAGGACAGAATACTGAAGCTTTCTTT. Translating gives CASSLNPGQNTEAFF.

In this sample, this clonotype turned up many times. The rearrangement uses TRBV12-3 or TRBV12-4 and TRBJ2-5, with 7 bases identical to TRBD1. V was pared by 5 bases and J by 0 bases, with 3 bases of the junction left unmatched. The CDR3 totals 14 residues. This CDR3 reads CASSKGAYQETQYF. In nucleotides, the CDR3 is TGTGCCAGCAGTAAGGGGGCATACCAAGAGACCCAGTACTTC.

The rearrangement uses TRBV18 and TRBJ1-5, with TRBD1 matching over 8 bases. The V and J ends lost 4 bases and 7 bases, in that order; junction bases with no gene match: 6. The CDR3 is 14 residues long. Germline CDR1 is KGHSH and CDR2 is LQKENI. This chain's CDR3 is CASSQGGQGQPQHF. The CDR3, as DNA: TGTGCCAGCTCACAGGGCGGACAGGGCCAGCCCCAGCATTTT.

Ten or more counts support this clonotype. This chain connects TRBV19 to TRBJ2-7; D is perhaps TRBD2 (6 bases). Per germline, CDR1 LNHDA and CDR2 SQIVND (reference sequence). Trimming removed 7 bases at V and 0 bases at J, with 10 bases between. The CDR3 consists of 13 residues. CDR3 nucleotides: TGTGCCAGTACCCCTAGCGACTCCTACGAGCAGTACTTC. Its translation is CASTPSDSYEQYF.

This clonotype was counted at least ten times. The chain combines TRBV5-1 with TRBJ2-5; 9 bases agree with TRBD2. The CDR3 is 15 residues long. V gave up 0 bases and J gave up 3 bases; unmatched junction bases: 3. Per germline, CDR1 SGHRS and CDR2 YFSETQ. Written as DNA, the CDR3 is TGCGCCAGCAGCTTGGGGTCTAGCGGGAAAGAGACCCAGTACTTC. Residues: CASSLGSSGKETQYF.

Many counts were recorded for this clonotype. The J gene is TRBJ2-7, the V gene TRBV11-1; 15 bases are a match to TRBD2. V gave up 1 base and J gave up 4 bases; unmatched junction bases: 5. CDR3 size: 17 residues. The germline CDR1 and CDR2 sequences are SGHAT and FQDESV (reference sequence). Written as DNA, the CDR3 is TGTGCCAGCAGCTTAGGGGGACTAGCGGGAGGACGGTACGAGCAGTACTTC. The encoded protein is CASSLGGLAGGRYEQYF.

The rearrangement uses TRBV5-6 and TRBJ1-5; D perhaps matches TRBD1 (5 bases). The germline V gene encodes CDR1 SGHDT and CDR2 YYEEEE. This CDR3 spans 16 amino acids. The V end was cut by 0 bases, the J end by 1 base, with 11 bases between. CDR3 residues: CASSLGVSGSNQPQHF. The CDR3 nucleotides read TGTGCCAGCAGCTTGGGGGTGTCAGGGAGCAATCAGCCCCAGCATTTT.

The chain recombines TRBV24-1 with TRBJ2-5, with 12 bases identical to TRBD2. The CDR3 has 17 amino acids. CDR1 is KGHDR and CDR2 is SFDVKD in the germline V gene. The ends lost 7 bases at V and 4 bases at J; junction bases unmatched: 12. The CDR3 DNA reads as TGTGCCACCAGCGGGACAGAATCTAGCGGGAGGGTAGAGACCCAGTACTTC. Amino acid sequence: CATSGTESSGRVETQYF.

The V and J genes are TRBV6-1 and TRBJ2-7; 14 bases are shared with TRBD2. J was trimmed by 6 bases and V by 6 bases; bases with no gene match: 10. The CDR3 extends over 16 amino acids. CDR1 is MNHNS, CDR2 SASEGT, per germline. CDR3 residues: CASRSSPGLAGAEQYF. The CDR3 DNA follows: TGTGCCAGCAGGTCTTCACCGGGACTAGCGGGAGCCGAGCAGTACTTC.

J is TRBJ1-5 and V is TRBV29-1; D uncertain. Trimming removed 7 bases from V and 6 bases from J, with 13 bases in between. This CDR3 contains 12 residues. CDR1 is SQVTM and CDR2 is ANQGSEA in the germline V gene. This CDR3 is CSAGGMGQPQHF. For the CDR3, the DNA is TGCAGCGCCGGTGGGATGGGTCAGCCCCAGCATTTT. Combining the CDR3 with reference TRBV29-1 and TRBJ1-5 gives the whole variable domain SAVISQKPSRDICQRGTSLTIQCQVDSQVTMMFWYRQQPGQSLTLIATANQGSEATYESGFVIDKFPISRPNLTFSTLTVSNMSPEDSSIYLCSAGGMGQPQHFGDGTRLSIL.

This clonotype was detected many times. The rearrangement links TRBV11-2 to TRBJ1-3, with D possibly TRBD1 on 5 matching bases. CDR1 SGHAT and CDR2 FQNNGV come from the germline V gene. Trimming shortened V by 3 bases and J by 3 bases, and 6 bases separated the two germline ends. The CDR3 is 13 amino acids. In DNA, the CDR3 is TGTGCCAGCAGCTTTCAGGGTGGAAACACCATATATTTT. Its protein product is CASSFQGGNTIYF.

This clonotype was seen ten or more times. The chain recombines TRBV11-3 with TRBJ1-3; possible D gene TRBD1, 6 bases. From germline, CDR1 is SGHNT and CDR2 YENEEA. V lost 6 bases to trimming and J lost 0 bases, with 9 bases between them. CDR3 size: 14 residues. CDR3 residues: CASRAGHSGNTIYF. The CDR3 nucleotides read TGTGCCAGCAGGGCGGGACACTCTGGAAACACCATATATTTT.

The sample holds many counts of this clonotype. This chain joins TRBV10-3 and TRBJ1-6; 10 nucleotides agree with TRBD1. This CDR3 has 12 amino acids. Germline V CDR1 and CDR2: ENHRY, SYGVKD. Trimming at V came to 10 bases and at J to 8 bases, leaving 2 bases not matched to a gene. The chain's CDR3 is CATGTGDSPLHF. Written as DNA, the CDR3 is TGTGCCACTGGGACAGGGGATTCACCCCTCCACTTT.

This clonotype was observed many times. V usage is TRBV11-2 and J usage is TRBJ2-7; 9 nucleotides agree with TRBD2. The CDR3 has 16 amino acids. Germline V CDR1 and CDR2: SGHAT, FQNNGV. The V segment lost 5 bases and the J segment 0 bases; nucleotides outside the gene matches: 8. The CDR3 nucleotides read TGTGCCAGCAGCCAGCCAAGAGCGGGAGGCTCCTACGAGCAGTACTTC. Amino acids: CASSQPRAGGSYEQYF.

This clonotype was counted many times. The chain's CDR3 is CASSGGGSNEQYF. CDR3 nucleotide sequence: TGTGCCAGCAGCGGAGGGGGGAGCAACGAGCAGTACTTC. The chain employs TRBV7-6 and TRBJ2-7, with D possibly called TRBD1 or TRBD2 (6 bases each). V lost 5 bases to trimming and J lost 5 bases, with 13 bases between them. Looked up from germline, CDR1 is SGHVS and CDR2 is FNYEAQ. The CDR3 loop spans 13 amino acids.

This clonotype was recorded a few times. The J gene is TRBJ1-1, the V gene TRBV12-3 or TRBV12-4; D gene ambiguous. This CDR3 comprises 12 residues. Trimming took off 5 bases at V and 3 bases at J, with 7 bases between the two ends. CDR3 residues: CASSPVDTEAFF. CDR3 in DNA: TGTGCCAGCAGTCCGGTCGACACTGAAGCTTTCTTT.